This TCR beta chain was sequenced during a study of blood T cell repertoires in COVID-19. Overall study context: Donors in the United States, Italy and Spain gave samples during acute or convalescent COVID-19. PBMCs, B-cell-depleted T cells, or T cells provided the cDNA or gDNA that made up the material.

The length of the CDR3 is 16 residues. The V segment lost 2 bases and the J segment 3 bases; nucleotides outside the gene matches: 6. The germline CDR1 and CDR2 sequences are MNHNS and SASEGT. Authors' processing steps: For nucleated cells, counts were estimated from reference gene primer amplification. Repertoires were generated with immunoSEQ multiplex PCR, while TCRdb's copy carries only in-frame clones and drops some. The V and J calls and clone size come from that table; D and trimming were worked out from the DNA. The repertoire holds fewer than 700,000 clones, with 85% to 90% as singletons. Seattle cases were enrolled at active infection and followed longitudinally.

This chain connects TRBV6-1 to TRBJ1-4, with 7 bases identical to TRBD1. The sequenced sample consisted of peripheral blood. The TCR originated in a woman in her fifties or sixties with COVID-19, enrolled during active disease. DNA for the CDR3: TGTGCCAGCAGTGAATATCTACAGGGGTCTAATGAAAAACTGTTTTTT. Translation gives CASSEYLQGSNEKLFF.